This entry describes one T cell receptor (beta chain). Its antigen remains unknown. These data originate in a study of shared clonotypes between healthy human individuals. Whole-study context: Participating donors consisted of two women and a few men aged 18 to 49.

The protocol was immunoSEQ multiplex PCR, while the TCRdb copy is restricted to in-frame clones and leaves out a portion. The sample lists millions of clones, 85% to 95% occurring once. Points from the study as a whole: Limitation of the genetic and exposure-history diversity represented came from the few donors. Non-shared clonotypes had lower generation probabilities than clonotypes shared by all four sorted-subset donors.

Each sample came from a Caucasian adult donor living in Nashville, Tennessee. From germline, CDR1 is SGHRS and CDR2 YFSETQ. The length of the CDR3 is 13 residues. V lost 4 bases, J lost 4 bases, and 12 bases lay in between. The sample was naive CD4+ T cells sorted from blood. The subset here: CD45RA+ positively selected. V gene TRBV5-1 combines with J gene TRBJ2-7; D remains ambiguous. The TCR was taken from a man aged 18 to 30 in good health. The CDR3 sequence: CASSQPPNYEQYF. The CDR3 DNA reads TGCGCCAGCAGCCAACCCCCCAATTACGAGCAGTACTTC.